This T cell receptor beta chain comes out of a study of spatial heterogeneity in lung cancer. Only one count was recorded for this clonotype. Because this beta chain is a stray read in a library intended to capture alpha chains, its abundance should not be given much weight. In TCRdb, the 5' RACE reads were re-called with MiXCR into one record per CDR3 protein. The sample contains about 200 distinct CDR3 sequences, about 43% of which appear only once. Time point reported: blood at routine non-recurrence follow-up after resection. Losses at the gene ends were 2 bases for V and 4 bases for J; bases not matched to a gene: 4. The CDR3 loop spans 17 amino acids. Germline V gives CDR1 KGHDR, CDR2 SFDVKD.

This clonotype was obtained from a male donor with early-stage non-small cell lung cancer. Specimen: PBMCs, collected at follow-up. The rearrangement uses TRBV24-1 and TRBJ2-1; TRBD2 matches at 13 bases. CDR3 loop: CATSDYRTSGSYNEQFF. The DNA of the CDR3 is TGTGCCACCAGTGATTATCGGACTAGCGGGAGTTACAATGAGCAGTTCTTC.